The rows below give T cell receptor beta chains drawn from one sample of a study of shared clonotypes between healthy human individuals. Assay used: immunoSEQ multiplex PCR; TCRdb lists only in-frame clones, some missing. The data contain nearly 1 million clones, approximately 80% of them singletons. The specimen sequenced was memory CD4+ T cells sorted from blood. Source of these receptors: a man aged 18 to 29 in good health. CDR3s include the opening cysteine and the closing phenylalanine or tryptophan. The D gene is left open where the match is weak. Rows may omit the clone size; those that give it use once, few, many or a size class.

D gene	V gene	clone size	J gene	CDR3 DNA	CDR3 protein
.	TRBV28	.	TRBJ1-5	TGTGCCAGCAGGTCAGGTCAGCCCCAGCATTTT	CASRSGQPQHF
TRBD1	TRBV11-2	.	TRBJ2-6	TGTGCCAGCAGCACTCGGACAGGGAAGGGCTCTGGGGCCAACGTCCTGACTTTC	CASSTRTGKGSGANVLTF
.	TRBV19	.	TRBJ1-1	TGTGCCAGTAGTATAGATCTTGGGACTGAAGCTTTCTTT	CASSIDLGTEAFF
TRBD1	TRBV7-2	once	TRBJ1-3	TGTGCCAGCAGCTTAGTTCCCCCAGGGGGCTACGGAAACACCATATATTTT	CASSLVPPGGYGNTIYF
.	TRBV28	.	TRBJ1-5	TGTGCCAGCAGTCAGCCAGGAAAACCCAATCAGCCCCAGCATTTT	CASSQPGKPNQPQHF
TRBD1	TRBV5-4	.	TRBJ1-2	TGTGCCAGCAGTCCGGACAGGGGATATGGCTACACCTTC	CASSPDRGYGYTF
.	TRBV18	.	TRBJ1-1	TGTGCCAGCTCACCAGCAGCCCCGCTTACTGAAGCTTTCTTT	CASSPAAPLTEAFF
.	TRBV4-1	.	TRBJ2-2	TGCGCCAGCAGCCAAGAAAGCTACGGGGAGCTGTTTTTT	CASSQESYGELFF
.	TRBV7-9	few	TRBJ1-2	TGTGCCAGCAGCTTAGACACCCCCAACTATGGCTACACCTTC	CASSLDTPNYGYTF
TRBD1	TRBV7-9	once	TRBJ1-6	TGTGCCAGCAGCACCGGGACAGGAGCTTATAATTCACCCCTCCACTTT	CASSTGTGAYNSPLHF
.	TRBV10-3	.	TRBJ2-7	TGTGCCATCAGTGAGTCAGAGGGGGGCCACGAGCAGTACTTC	CAISESEGGHEQYF
TRBD1	TRBV6-5	.	TRBJ2-7	TGTGCCAGCAGAAGACAGGGGTCTTACGAGCAGTACTTC	CASRRQGSYEQYF
.	TRBV25-1	once	TRBJ2-3	TGTGCCAGCAGTGATCAGCGGGGCACAGATACGCAGTATTTT	CASSDQRGTDTQYF
.	TRBV29-1	.	TRBJ2-7	TGCAGCGTTGATGAAGCAGGGGTTATCTCCGAGCAGTACTTC	CSVDEAGVISEQYF
TRBD1	TRBV10-2	few	TRBJ1-5	TGCGCCAGCAGGGACCACAGGGGGCAGGGCAATCAGCCCCAGCATTTT	CASRDHRGQGNQPQHF
.	TRBV10-3	.	TRBJ2-5	TGTGCCATCAGTGAGGGAGTGGGGAAAGAAGAGACCCAGTACTTC	CAISEGVGKEETQYF
.	TRBV30	.	TRBJ1-1	TGTGCCACAAATCCGGGACTCGACACTGAGGGGAACACTGAAGCTTTCTTT	CATNPGLDTEGNTEAFF
.	TRBV7-9	once	TRBJ1-2	TGTGCCAGCAGCTTAGCCTGGACAGACTATGGCTACACCTTC	CASSLAWTDYGYTF
.	TRBV28	.	TRBJ2-7	TGTGCCAGCAGTCCAAGACAGCTCTCCTACGAGCAGTACTTC	CASSPRQLSYEQYF
TRBD2	TRBV5-4	.	TRBJ2-2	TGTGCCAGCAGCGCGGGCGGGGGTATAAACACCGGGGAGCTGTTTTTT	CASSAGGGINTGELFF
TRBD1	TRBV2	.	TRBJ2-7	TGTGCCAGCAGCTACAGGGGGCACTCCTACGAGCAGTACTTC	CASSYRGHSYEQYF
TRBD2	TRBV10-3	.	TRBJ2-3	TGTGCCATCTCCGGGACTAGCGGCACAGATACGCAGTATTTT	CAISGTSGTDTQYF
.	TRBV19	.	TRBJ2-2	TGTGCCAGTAGTATTATGGCGGGACCCGGGGAGCTGTTTTTT	CASSIMAGPGELFF
TRBD1	TRBV5-1	.	TRBJ1-4	TGCGCCAGCAGCCGGGACAGGGGTGGAGAAAAACTGTTTTTT	CASSRDRGGEKLFF
TRBD1	TRBV28	.	TRBJ2-5	TGTGCCAGCAGGGTTACAGGGGGCCCAGGGACCCAGTACTTC	CASRVTGGPGTQYF
.	TRBV5-1	.	TRBJ2-1	TGCGCCAGCAGCCAGGACCCGTACGTCAACAATGAGCAGTTCTTC	CASSQDPYVNNEQFF
.	TRBV18	.	TRBJ2-7	TGTGCCAGCTCACCATTACAGCCCCCCTCAGAGCAGTACTTC	CASSPLQPPSEQYF
.	TRBV10-3	.	TRBJ1-2	TGTGCCATCAGTGAGTTAGGTTCTAACTATGGCTACACCTTC	CAISELGSNYGYTF
.	TRBV5-6	few	TRBJ2-6	TGTGCCAGCAGCTACCAGGGTACCGGGGCCAACGTCCTGACTTTC	CASSYQGTGANVLTF
.	TRBV28	.	TRBJ1-2	TGTGCCAGCAGTTTAAGGGCTTATGGCTACACCTTC	CASSLRAYGYTF
TRBD1	TRBV2	.	TRBJ2-5	TGTGCCAGCAGCGGACAGGGCCTACAAGAGACCCAGTACTTC	CASSGQGLQETQYF
TRBD1	TRBV5-4	.	TRBJ1-6	TGTGCCAGCAGCTTAAGAGGAGGGGGCAGTAATTCACCCCTCCACTTT	CASSLRGGGSNSPLHF
TRBD1	TRBV7-2	.	TRBJ2-5	TGTGCCAGCACCCCTGGACAGGGGGCCGGGACCCAGTACTTC	CASTPGQGAGTQYF
TRBD2	TRBV7-9	.	TRBJ2-3	TGTGCCAGCAGCACTAGCGGGAGAGGGACAGATACGCAGTATTTT	CASSTSGRGTDTQYF
.	TRBV7-3	.	TRBJ1-6	TGTGCCAGCAGCCTCATACGGAATTCACCCCTCCACTTT	CASSLIRNSPLHF
.	TRBV6-5	once	TRBJ1-4	TGTGCCAGCAGTCGGGTGACTAATGAAAAACTGTTTTTT	CASSRVTNEKLFF
TRBD1	TRBV9	few	TRBJ2-3	TGTGCCAGCAGCGCTAGTCCGGGACAGGGACCTAGCACAGATACGCAGTATTTT	CASSASPGQGPSTDTQYF
.	TRBV18	.	TRBJ2-7	TGTGCCAGCTCACCAAAAACAGGGACCGTTTACGAGCAGTACTTC	CASSPKTGTVYEQYF
.	TRBV15	medium-sized	TRBJ2-5	TGTGCCACCAGCAGAGATGACCAGACCCAGTACTTC	CATSRDDQTQYF
TRBD1	TRBV11-1	.	TRBJ2-3	TGTGCCAGCAGCGCCAGGACAGGGATGTGGACAGATACGCAGTATTTT	CASSARTGMWTDTQYF